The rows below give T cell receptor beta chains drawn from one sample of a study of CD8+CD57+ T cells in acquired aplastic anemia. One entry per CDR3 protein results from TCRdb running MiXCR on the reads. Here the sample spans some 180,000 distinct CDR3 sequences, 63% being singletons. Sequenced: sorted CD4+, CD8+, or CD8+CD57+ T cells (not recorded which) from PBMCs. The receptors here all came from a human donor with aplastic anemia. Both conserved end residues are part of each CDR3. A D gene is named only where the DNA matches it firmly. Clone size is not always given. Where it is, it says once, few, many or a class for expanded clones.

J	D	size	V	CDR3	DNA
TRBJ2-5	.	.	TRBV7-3	CASSRWGGGWETQYF	TGTGCCAGCAGCCGTTGGGGAGGGGGCTGGGAGACCCAGTACTTC
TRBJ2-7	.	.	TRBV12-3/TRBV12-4	CASSVDPGRERYF	TGTGCCAGCAGCGTAGACCCGGGACGCGAGCGGTACTTC
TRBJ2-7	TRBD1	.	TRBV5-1	CASRRLPGTGTGYEQYF	TGCGCCAGCAGAAGACTTCCCGGGACAGGGACGGGCTACGAGCAGTACTTC
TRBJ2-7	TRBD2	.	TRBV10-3	CAISDSSGGPPRQYF	TGTGCCATCAGTGATTCTAGCGGGGGACCCCCGAGGCAGTACTTC
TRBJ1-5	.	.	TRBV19	CASRWGGGDSNQPQHF	TGTGCCAGTAGGTGGGGGGGGGGGGATAGCAATCAGCCCCAGCATTTT
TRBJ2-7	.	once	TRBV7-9	CASSLSPEGYEQYF	TGTGCCAGCAGCTTAAGCCCCGAGGGGTACGAGCAGTACTTC
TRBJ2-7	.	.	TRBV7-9	CASSLEGGTAHF	TGTGCCAGCAGCTTAGAGGGGGGGACTGCGCACTTC
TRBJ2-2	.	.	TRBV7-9	CASSPIRGANTGELFF	TGTGCCAGCAGCCCCATCAGGGGAGCGAACACCGGGGAGCTGTTTTTT
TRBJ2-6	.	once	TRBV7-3	CASSLANGANVLTF	TGTGCCAGCAGCTTAGCGAATGGGGCCAACGTCCTGACTTTC
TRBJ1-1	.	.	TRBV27	CASSLASPATEAFF	TGTGCCAGCAGTTTAGCGTCCCCGGCCACTGAAGCTTTCTTT
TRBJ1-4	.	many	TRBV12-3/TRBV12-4	CASTPDGEKLFF	TGTGCCAGCACTCCCGACGGTGAAAAACTGTTTTTT
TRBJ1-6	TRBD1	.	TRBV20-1	CGASQGGGYNSPLHF	TGCGGTGCTAGTCAGGGGGGAGGGTATAATTCACCCCTCCACTTT
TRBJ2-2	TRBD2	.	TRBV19	CASSGRDNGELFF	TGTGCCAGTAGCGGGAGGGATAACGGGGAGCTGTTTTTT
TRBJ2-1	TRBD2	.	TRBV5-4	CASSKGGGTSGYNEQFF	TGTGCCAGCAGCAAAGGGGGGGGGACTAGCGGATACAATGAGCAGTTCTTC
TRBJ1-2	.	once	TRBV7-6	CASSRDGYGYTF	TGTGCCAGCAGCCGGGACGGCTATGGCTACACCTTC
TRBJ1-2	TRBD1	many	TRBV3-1	CASSSSTGRGYTF	TGTGCCAGCAGCTCTTCGACAGGGCGAGGCTACACCTTC
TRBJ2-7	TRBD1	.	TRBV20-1	CSASRDRTLGEQYF	TGCAGTGCTTCGCGGGACAGGACCTTGGGCGAGCAGTACTTC
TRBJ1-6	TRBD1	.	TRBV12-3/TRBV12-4	CASRGLGGAYLHF	TGTGCCAGTCGGGGCCTAGGGGGCGCGTACCTCCACTTT
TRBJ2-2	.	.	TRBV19	CASQRYGELFF	TGTGCCAGCCAACGTTACGGGGAGCTGTTTTTT
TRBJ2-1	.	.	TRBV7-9	CASSQGLGEQFF	TGTGCCAGCAGTCAGGGCTTGGGTGAGCAGTTCTTC
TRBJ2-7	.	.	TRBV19	CASREDRDWGYEQYF	TGTGCCAGTAGGGAAGACCGGGACTGGGGCTACGAGCAGTACTTC
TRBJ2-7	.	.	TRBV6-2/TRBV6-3	CASSYSASSYEQYF	TGTGCCAGCAGTTACTCGGCGAGCTCCTACGAGCAGTACTTC
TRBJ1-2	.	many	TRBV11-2	CASSNDPALYGYTF	TGTGCCAGCAGCAACGACCCCGCACTCTATGGCTACACCTTC
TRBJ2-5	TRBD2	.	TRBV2	CASSRLAGGRETQYF	TGTGCCAGCAGTAGACTAGCGGGAGGAAGAGAGACCCAGTACTTC
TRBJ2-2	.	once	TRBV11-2	CASSLYREGGELFF	TGTGCCAGCAGCTTGTACAGGGAAGGCGGGGAGCTGTTTTTT
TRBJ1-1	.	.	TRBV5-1	CASSPLSGAAGAFF	TGCGCCAGCAGCCCCCTCTCCGGGGCCGCGGGAGCTTTCTTT
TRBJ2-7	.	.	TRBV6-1	CASSYSRQAAYEQYF	TGTGCCAGCAGTTACTCCCGACAGGCCGCCTACGAGCAGTACTTC
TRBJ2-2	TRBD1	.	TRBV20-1	CSVSGQGDTGELFF	TGCAGTGTATCCGGACAGGGAGACACCGGGGAGCTGTTTTTT
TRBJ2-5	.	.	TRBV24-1	CATSDEGWETQYF	TGTGCCACCAGTGACGAGGGGTGGGAGACCCAGTACTTC
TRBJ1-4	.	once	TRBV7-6	CASSRYGGLEKLFF	TGTGCCAGCAGCAGGTACGGGGGACTTGAAAAACTGTTTTTT
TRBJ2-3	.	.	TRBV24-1	CATSDTGRLSTDTQYF	TGTGCCACCAGTGACACTGGCAGGCTTAGCACAGATACGCAGTATTTT
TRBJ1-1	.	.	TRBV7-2	CASSFRRGTEAFF	TGTGCCAGCAGCTTCCGCAGGGGCACTGAAGCTTTCTTT